The 11 T cell receptor beta chains given below trace back to one sample, sequenced in a study of T cells in Graves' hyperthyroidism and ophthalmopathy. Amplification of TCR beta CDR3 regions used RNA as the template. A first-round RT-PCR of the TCR CDR3 used the HTBI primer set. Via MiXCR, TCRdb re-called the multiplex PCR reads, giving one row per CDR3 protein. The table includes 350,000 to 400,000 distinct CDR3 sequences, approximately 20% detected once. The sample taken for sequencing was blood. The source of these receptors is a woman between 18 and 29 years old with Graves' hyperthyroidism.

This clonotype has at least ten counts. V gene TRBV6-5 combines with J gene TRBJ2-5; possibly TRBD1 for D (5 bases). CDR1 and CDR2 (germline): MNHEY, SVGAGI. The CDR3 extends over 13 amino acids. V lost 7 bases and J lost 0, with 9 bases in between. Here the CDR3 reads CASTGHYQETQYF. The CDR3, as DNA: TGTGCCAGCACCGGACACTACCAAGAGACCCAGTACTTC.

This clonotype has just a few counts. The chain couples TRBV6-2 or TRBV6-3 to TRBJ2-5, with D possibly matching TRBD2 (5 bases). V was cut by 8 bases and J by 5 bases, with 18 bases left in between. CDR3 length: 14 amino acids. The V gene's germline CDR1 is MNHEY and CDR2 SVGEGT. CDR3 residues: CASLRHELGETQYF. CDR3 coding DNA: TGTGCCAGCCTTCGACACGAACTAGGGGAGACCCAGTACTTC.

This clonotype was observed many times. V and J are TRBV2 and TRBJ1-2; a weak D match, TRBD1 (5 bases). The CDR3 has 13 residues. V dropped 6 bases and J dropped 4 bases, with 12 bases sitting between them. CDR1 is SNHLY and CDR2 is FYNNEI in the germline V gene. The CDR3 DNA is TGTGCCAGCAGGATACAGGACTTCTATGGCTACACCTTC. Encoded protein: CASRIQDFYGYTF.

The CDR3 bases are TGCAGTGCGCCCCCCGGGACAGGTTTTTCACCCCTCCACTTT. Protein: CSAPPGTGFSPLHF. V and J are TRBV20-1 and TRBJ1-6, with TRBD1 matching 8 bases. This CDR3 has 14 residues. Germline lookup yields CDR1 DFQATT and CDR2 SNEGSKA (reference sequence). V lost 6 bases and J lost 9; bases outside the gene matches: 10.

The rearrangement uses TRBV5-4 and TRBJ1-2, with D perhaps TRBD1 (6 bases). The germline V and J ends were trimmed by 10 bases and 0 bases, with 13 bases remaining between them. Germline lookup yields CDR1 SGHNT and CDR2 YYREEE (reference sequence). The CDR3 extends over 13 amino acids. The chain's CDR3 is CAYWGGANYGYTF. The CDR3 DNA reads as TGTGCCTATTGGGGGGGCGCTAACTATGGCTACACCTTC.

The chain employs TRBV6-5 and TRBJ1-1, with 9 bases aligning to TRBD1. Trimming took 2 bases from V and 5 from J; bases not matched to a gene: 3. This CDR3 region has 14 residues. Germline-derived CDR1 and CDR2 are MNHEY and SVGAGI. The CDR3 DNA is TGTGCCAGCAGTTACCGGGACAGGGTAACTGAAGCTTTCTTT. Translating it yields CASSYRDRVTEAFF.

This clonotype was seen at least ten times. The chain carries TRBV6-1 and TRBJ1-1; no firm D call. The V gene lost 5 bases and the J gene lost 1 base, with 8 bases spanning the gap. CDR1 is MNHNS, CDR2 SASEGT, per germline. The CDR3 length is 13 residues. The CDR3 region has the DNA TGTGCCAGCAGTCGACCGCGGAACACTGAAGCTTTCTTT. It specifies CASSRPRNTEAFF.

This clonotype was detected ten times or more. The chain joins TRBV6-5 to TRBJ1-2; 8 nucleotides match TRBD1. This CDR3 is built from 15 residues. CDR1 and CDR2 from the germline V gene are MNHEY and SVGAGI. V lost 2 bases to trimming and J lost 3 bases; unmatched junction nucleotides: 5. The CDR3 region has the DNA TGTGCCAGCAGTTACATGGACAGGGCGGACTATGGCTACACCTTC. Protein product: CASSYMDRADYGYTF.

This clonotype appeared many times. This rearrangement joins TRBV20-1 to TRBJ1-1, with D possibly being TRBD1 (6 bases). From germline, CDR1 is DFQATT and CDR2 SNEGSKA (reference sequence). The CDR3 length is 13 residues. Trimming cost V 8 bases and J 1 base, with 14 bases left between them. CDR3 coding DNA: TGCAGTCCTCAGGAGGGACAGAACACTGAAGCTTTCTTT. This gives the protein CSPQEGQNTEAFF.

This clonotype was counted ten times or more. The chain is built from TRBV28 and TRBJ2-7, with 7 bases that match TRBD2. The CDR3 is 14 residues long. Germline values: CDR1 MDHEN, CDR2 SYDVKM. The V segment lost 5 bases and the J segment 2 bases; nucleotides outside the gene matches: 6. CDR3 nucleotides: TGTGCCAGCAGTCCACCGGGACTAACCTACGAGCAGTACTTC. This codes for CASSPPGLTYEQYF.

This clonotype appeared a single time. The CDR3 is CASSTRISEAFF. CDR3 nucleotides: TGTGCCAGTAGTACAAGGATTTCTGAAGCTTTCTTT. The chain employs TRBV19 and TRBJ1-1, with D unclear. The CDR3 extends over 12 amino acids. Germline CDR1 reads LNHDA; CDR2 reads SQIVND (reference sequence). The ends were cut back, 4 bases at V and 6 bases at J, with 9 bases in the middle.